The rows below give T cell receptor beta chains drawn from one sample of a study of blood T cells in healthy people across ages. TCRdb analysed the 5' RACE reads with MiXCR anew, one entry per CDR3 protein. The data contain hundreds of thousands of distinct CDR3 sequences, 21% of them singletons. The sample taken for sequencing was blood. The receptors derive from a man in his 70s in good health. Each CDR3 is given with its conserved first and last residue. The D gene is left open where the match is weak.

>TRBD2|TRBV3-1
CASSPPRFLAGARNEQFF
>TRBD2|TRBV20-1
CSAAQREGATYEQYF
>-|TRBV20-1
CSASGSLSADTQYF
>-|TRBV9
CASSSGTPQETQYF
>TRBD1|TRBV25-1
CASSEGGGQKISYTF
>-|TRBV7-2
CASRDTYSNQPQHF
>-|TRBV20-1
CSAKGTKGIYGYTF
>-|TRBV6-5
CASSYSIGEKLFF
>TRBD1|TRBV6-1
CASSTARDRGEARTYEQYF
>-|TRBV20-1
CSAHSTGPLHSPLHF
>TRBD1|TRBV4-3
CASSQAQGNEQYF
>TRBD2|TRBV11-2
CASSFDLPAGPLETQYF
>TRBD2|TRBV7-2
CASSLRLAELTDTQYF
>-|TRBV12-3/TRBV12-4
CASSFFTKETQYF
>-|TRBV6-1
CASSESHFEQYF
>TRBD2|TRBV15
CATSKWTSFEQFF
>TRBD2|TRBV20-1
CSARGRLAGPYEQYF
>-|TRBV16
CASSDDTGTQETQYF
>TRBD2|TRBV7-9
CASSSNPSGKETQYF
>TRBD1|TRBV12-3/TRBV12-4
CASSADRGPQETRYF
>-|TRBV2
CASTGGIRTEAFF
>-|TRBV7-9
CASSSQRDYSPLHF
>TRBD2|TRBV5-1
CASSLGWLAGAKTGELFF
>-|TRBV7-3
CASSSGTGGYTF
>TRBD1|TRBV6-2/TRBV6-3
CASSYTLGQGTQPQHF
>-|TRBV5-8
CASSDPGLRYEQYF
>TRBD2|TRBV11-2
CASSLAPRLAGVTGDTQYF
>-|TRBV20-1
CSVETTGTGELFF
>-|TRBV5-5
CASSSVTRDTQYF
>TRBD1|TRBV7-2
CASSGGTGEGYEQYF
>TRBD2|TRBV5-1
CASSFIAGDHNEQFF
>-|TRBV20-1
CSARGAVGLGDGELFF
>TRBD2|TRBV28
CASSPSGGPRQETQYF
>TRBD2|TRBV7-9
CASSLVKLAGGFTYEQYF
>TRBD1|TRBV4-1
CASSPAPGTGGNF
>TRBD2|TRBV7-9
CASSLAGGADTQYF
>-|TRBV14
CASSQDFTSNGKLFF
>-|TRBV14
CASSQMFGGDSGNTIYF
>-|TRBV28
CASKAQAGEQYF
>-|TRBV12-3/TRBV12-4
CASRPDGGELFF